One sample yielded the 18 T cell receptor beta chains listed below, sequenced in a study of blood T cell repertoires in COVID-19. Profiled with immunoSEQ multiplex PCR; TCRdb holds only in-frame clones, not every one. The data contain about 400,000 clones, 88% of them singletons. The source material was PBMCs or T cells enriched from blood (not recorded which). These receptors came from a woman aged 40 to 50 with acute COVID-19.

This clone was found a few times. The same CDR3 also results from other DNA sequences found in this sample. V is TRBV6-1 and J is TRBJ1-2, with 10 bases identical to TRBD1. CDR1 is MNHNS and CDR2 is SASEGT in the germline V gene. With 3 bases clipped from V and 8 bases from J, the junction kept 3 bases outside the gene matches. The CDR3 is 13 amino acids. CDR3 region: CASSDRDRGGYTF. The CDR3, as DNA: TGTGCCAGCAGTGACCGGGACAGGGGAGGCTACACCTTC.

Concerning this clone itself: Compared with germline, one end of the junction differs, possibly owing to a read error. CDR3 protein: CASSNLGKYQETRYF. The CDR3 DNA follows: TGTGCCAGCAGCAACCTAGGAAAGTATCAAGAGACCCGGTACTTC. This chain connects TRBV11-2 to TRBJ2-5, with D hard to call. Germline CDR1 reads SGHAT; CDR2 reads FQNNGV. The CDR3 sequence is 15 residues long.

The chain uses TRBV10-3 and TRBJ1-2; 11 nucleotides match TRBD1. The V gene's germline CDR1 is ENHRY and CDR2 SYGVKD. V lost 6 bases to trimming and J lost 7 bases; unmatched junction nucleotides: 10. The CDR3 spans 15 residues. The CDR3 nucleotides read TGTGCCATCAGCCCCAGAGGACAGGGGGCATCTGGCTACACCTTC. This translates into CAISPRGQGASGYTF.

The gene calls are TRBV25-1 and TRBJ2-3, with D possibly TRBD1 on 6 matching bases. V was pared by 8 bases and J by 1 base, with 13 bases between. Germline CDR1 and CDR2: MGHDK and SYGVNS. The CDR3 is made up of 14 amino acids. CDR3 bases: TGTGCCAGCTCTACGGGACACGGCACAGATACGCAGTATTTT. Protein: CASSTGHGTDTQYF.

The CDR3 loop is CAIRPGTENSPLHF. The CDR3 DNA reads TGTGCCATCAGGCCCGGGACAGAAAATTCACCCCTCCACTTT. The chain joins TRBV10-3 to TRBJ1-6; 7 nucleotides agree with TRBD1. In germline, CDR1 is ENHRY, CDR2 SYGVKD. V trimming: 6 bases; J trimming: 7 bases; junction bases outside the gene matches: 6. The CDR3 runs to 14 residues.

This clone has ten or more counts. The V gene is TRBV13, the J gene TRBJ1-2; D not certain. CDR3 size: 13 residues. V lost 2 bases to trimming and J lost 0 bases, with 4 bases between them. Looked up from germline, CDR1 is PRHDT and CDR2 is FYEKMQ (reference sequence). CDR3 nucleotide sequence: TGTGCCAGCAGCTTAACAGCTAACTATGGCTACACCTTC. Its protein product is CASSLTANYGYTF.

The chain is built from TRBV7-8 and TRBJ2-2; a weak D match, TRBD1 (6 bases). V was trimmed by 3 bases and J by 0 bases, leaving 8 bases between them. Germline V gene sequence: CDR1 SGHVS, CDR2 FQNEAQ. The CDR3 consists of 15 residues. CDR3 coding DNA: TGTGCCAGCAGCTTTTGGACAGCGAACACCGGGGAGCTGTTTTTT. It yields the protein CASSFWTANTGELFF. Full variable domain (rest looked up from reference TRBV7-8 and TRBJ2-2): GAGVSQSPRYKVAKRGQDVALRCDPISGHVSLFWYQQALGQGPEFLTYFQNEAQLDKSGLPSDRFFAERPEGSVSTLKIQRTQQEDSAVYLCASSFWTANTGELFFGEGSRLTVL.

The chain carries TRBV4-1 and TRBJ2-3; possibly TRBD2 for D (7 bases). Per germline, CDR1 MGHRA and CDR2 YSYEKL. CDR3 length equals 15 residues. Trimming removed 4 bases at V and 2 bases at J, with 13 bases between. The chain's CDR3 is CASSLAGAITDTQYF. As DNA, the CDR3 is TGCGCCAGCAGCCTTGCGGGGGCCATCACAGATACGCAGTATTTT.

The sample holds one count of this clone. The J gene is TRBJ2-3, the V gene TRBV21-1; TRBD2 is the table's D call and was not checked against the DNA. TRBV21-1 is a recognized pseudogene. This CDR3 has 13 residues. The CDR3 DNA reads as TGTGCCGCGGCGGGGGGATTCACAGATACGCAGTATTTT. Encoded protein: CAAAGGFTDTQYF.

This chain connects TRBV10-3 to TRBJ1-2; D may be TRBD1 (5 bases). Germline V CDR1 and CDR2: ENHRY, SYGVKD. The CDR3 loop spans 13 amino acids. V was shortened by 3 bases and J by 1 base, with 6 bases between the two germline ends. The CDR3 loop is CAISEQVNYGYTF. The CDR3 DNA follows: TGTGCCATCAGTGAACAGGTTAACTATGGCTACACCTTC.

This clone appeared once. This chain joins TRBV10-2 and TRBJ1-1, with D possibly TRBD1 on 6 matching bases. V was trimmed by 3 bases and J by 6 bases, leaving 17 bases between them. The germline CDR1 and CDR2 sequences are WSHSY and SAAADI. The CDR3 totals 15 residues. The CDR3 reads CASSDPGGRVPEAFF. The CDR3 DNA reads TGCGCCAGCAGTGACCCCGGGGGGCGCGTCCCTGAAGCTTTCTTT.

This clone has just a few counts. The chain joins TRBV27 to TRBJ2-2; D may be TRBD2 (6 bases). Germline CDR1 reads MNHEY; CDR2 reads SMNVEV (reference sequence). The V end lost 0 bases, the J end lost 1 base, and 9 bases lay between the germline ends. This CDR3 region has 16 residues. The CDR3 DNA reads TGTGCCAGCAGTTTATCGGGGGGTAGGAACACCGGGGAGCTGTTTTTT. Translating gives CASSLSGGRNTGELFF.

The CDR3 sequence: CASSTRDRGQGQPQHF. The CDR3 DNA follows: TGTGCCAGTAGTACCCGGGACAGGGGACAAGGTCAGCCCCAGCATTTT. J is TRBJ1-5 and V is TRBV19, with 10 bases identical to TRBD1. J was trimmed by 6 bases and V by 4 bases; bases with no gene match: 9. CDR3 length: 16 amino acids. The germline CDR1 and CDR2 sequences are LNHDA and SQIVND (reference sequence).

This chain links TRBV19 with TRBJ1-1; D perhaps matches TRBD1 (6 bases). V lost 3 bases and J 4 bases, leaving 15 bases between the germline ends. The germline CDR1 and CDR2 sequences are LNHDA and SQIVND (reference sequence). The CDR3 is 15 residues long. The CDR3 region has the DNA TGTGCCAGTAGTATCCTAACGGACAGCTCCACTGAAGCTTTCTTT. Amino acid sequence: CASSILTDSSTEAFF.

The chain joins TRBV19 to TRBJ2-5, with 12 bases aligning to TRBD2. Unmatched junction bases numbered 7, after V lost 6 bases and J lost 5 bases. This CDR3 has 15 amino acids. Germline V gene lookup returns CDR1 LNHDA and CDR2 SQIVND (reference sequence). The DNA of the CDR3 is TGTGCCAGTAGCCCTAGCGGGGGGGCAGGGGAGACCCAGTACTTC. Amino acids: CASSPSGGAGETQYF.

CDR3 sequence reads: CASSPDRLNTDTQYF. The CDR3 bases are TGTGCCAGCAGCCCGGACAGACTAAACACAGATACGCAGTATTTT. The gene calls are TRBV7-2 and TRBJ2-3; TRBD1 is a possible D gene (6 bases). The V gene's germline CDR1 is SGHTA and CDR2 FQGNSA. V was cut by 5 bases and J by 2 bases, with 14 bases left in between. The CDR3 is 15 residues long.

The CDR3 loop is CASSLGVQANYGYTF. CDR3 DNA: TGTGCCAGCAGTCTCGGGGTCCAAGCTAACTATGGCTACACCTTC. V usage is TRBV2 and J usage is TRBJ1-2; no definite D call. The germline gives CDR1 SNHLY, CDR2 FYNNEI. The germline V and J ends were trimmed by 5 bases and 0 bases, with 13 bases remaining between them. The CDR3 spans 15 residues. Full variable domain (outside the CDR3, taken from reference TRBV2 and TRBJ1-2): EPEVTQTPSHQVTQMGQEVILRCVPISNHLYFYWYRQILGQKVEFLVSFYNNEISEKSEIFDDQFSVERPDGSNFTLKIRSTKLEDSAMYFCASSLGVQANYGYTFGSGTRLTVV.

This clone was recorded once. The chain recombines TRBV30 with TRBJ1-2; D is uncertain. The V gene's germline CDR1 is GTSNPN and CDR2 SVGIG (reference sequence). V was cut by 1 base and J by 7 bases, with 13 bases left in between. This CDR3 has 13 residues. CDR3 DNA sequence: TGTGCCTGGAGTGAATCGGTTAGCGGTGGCTACACCTTC. Translated: CAWSESVSGGYTF.